The 10 T cell receptor beta chains in this list originate from one sample, sequenced in a study of vaccination and CD4 T cells after COVID-19. Sequencing of the DNA from cultured CD4+ T cells was carried out with the Oncomine TCR Beta short-read assay. TCRdb fed the PCR reads into MiXCR, producing one record per CDR3 protein. The profile shows tens of thousands of distinct CDR3 sequences, 45% to 60% of them singletons. The treatment here: approximately nine-day PBMC culture with coronavirus spike peptide pools or control peptides (ViraFEST assay). Their target antigens are unknown. The sequencing sample was made of CD4+ T cells from blood, cultured in vitro. The receptor set was obtained from a human donor who had recovered from COVID-19.

The CDR3, as DNA: TGTGCCAGCACCCCCCAGCGAGCGAACACCGGGGAGCTGTTTTTT. Translation gives CASTPQRANTGELFF. The J gene is TRBJ2-2, the V gene TRBV6-1; D remains unclear. Germline lookup yields CDR1 MNHNS and CDR2 SASEGT. There are 15 residues in the CDR3. Trimming took 7 bases from V and 0 from J, leaving 12 bases between them.

This chain links TRBV6-2 or TRBV6-3 with TRBJ2-2; 9 nucleotides match TRBD2. Trimming removed 6 bases from V and 0 bases from J; junction bases left unmatched: 5. CDR1 is MNHEY and CDR2 is SVGEGT in the germline V gene. The CDR3 runs to 16 residues. The CDR3 sequence is CASSRTSETNTGELFF. The CDR3 bases are TGTGCCAGCAGCCGGACTAGCGAGACGAACACCGGGGAGCTGTTTTTT.

V is TRBV2 and J is TRBJ1-5; D gene unclear. The V gene's germline CDR1 is SNHLY and CDR2 FYNNEI. Between the trimmed V and J ends, which lost 6 bases and 7 bases, there was a span of 13 bases. The CDR3 loop spans 13 amino acids. The CDR3 sequence: CASRGRWTQPQHF. The CDR3 DNA sequence: TGTGCCAGCAGGGGCAGATGGACCCAGCCCCAGCATTTT.

The gene calls are TRBV20-1 and TRBJ2-1; 7 nucleotides match TRBD2. This CDR3 region has 14 residues. Germline V gives CDR1 DFQATT, CDR2 SNEGSKA (reference sequence). The V gene end was trimmed by 3 bases and the J gene end by 0 bases; junction bases not matched to a gene: 2. The CDR3 nucleotides are TGCAGTGCTAGGGGCGGGAGCTCCTACAATGAGCAGTTCTTC. This encodes CSARGGSSYNEQFF.

The J gene is TRBJ2-1, the V gene TRBV3-1; weak D call: TRBD2 (6 bases). CDR1 is LGHDT, CDR2 YNNKEL, per germline (reference sequence). The CDR3 length is 15 residues. V lost 0 bases, J lost 7 bases, and 13 bases lay in between. This CDR3 is CASSQDLGRTNEQFF. In nucleotides, the CDR3 is TGTGCCAGCAGCCAAGATCTCGGGAGAACGAATGAGCAGTTCTTC.

J is TRBJ2-2 and V is TRBV7-3; possible D gene TRBD1, 5 bases. V dropped 4 bases and J dropped 3 bases, with 6 bases sitting between them. Germline V gene sequence: CDR1 SGHTA, CDR2 FQGTGA. The CDR3 is 13 amino acids. CDR3 in amino acids: CASSSGYTGELFF. The CDR3 DNA reads as TGTGCCAGCAGCTCAGGGTACACCGGGGAGCTGTTTTTT.

This clonotype was seen only a few times. The V call is TRBV2, the J call TRBJ1-1, with D maybe TRBD1 (6 bases). This CDR3 spans 14 amino acids. V was trimmed by 7 bases and J by 0 bases, leaving 12 bases between them. Germline lookup yields CDR1 SNHLY and CDR2 FYNNEI. The CDR3 DNA sequence: TGTGCCAGCATTCGGGACACCCTGAACACTGAAGCTTTCTTT. It specifies CASIRDTLNTEAFF.

This clonotype showed up just once. The gene calls are TRBV7-2 and TRBJ1-2, with unresolved D. CDR1 and CDR2 from the germline V gene are SGHTA and FQGNSA. The CDR3 totals 13 residues. The V gene lost 5 bases and the J gene lost 3 bases, with 10 bases spanning the gap. The CDR3 DNA reads TGTGCCAGCAGCGAGCAGAGTTACTATGGCTACACCTTC. It codes for CASSEQSYYGYTF.

This chain uses TRBV24-1 with TRBJ2-1, with 7 bases that match TRBD2. The junction had 6 bases not matched to a gene; V was cut back by 0 bases and J by 2 bases. The CDR3 totals 17 residues. Germline V CDR1 and CDR2: KGHDR, SFDVKD. The CDR3 sequence: CATSDLSGGGTYNEQFF. CDR3 DNA sequence: TGTGCCACCAGTGATTTGAGTGGGGGAGGGACCTACAATGAGCAGTTCTTC.

This chain connects TRBV20-1 to TRBJ2-7, with D perhaps TRBD1 or TRBD2 (6 bases each). This CDR3 is 14 amino acids long. Germline assignment: CDR1 DFQATT and CDR2 SNEGSKA (reference sequence). V was shortened by 6 bases and J by 6 bases, with 21 bases between the two germline ends. The CDR3 spells CSAWEWRGQSEQYF. The CDR3 region has the DNA TGCAGTGCCTGGGAGTGGCGGGGACAATCCGAGCAGTACTTC.